This record concerns one T cell receptor (beta chain) sequence. What it recognizes is unknown. The sample comes from a study of post-analysis software for immune sequencing data. Points from the study as a whole: Among multiple sclerosis patients, normalized Chao1 diversity was significantly below that of controls. TRBV5-6, TRBV5-1 and TRBV20-1 belonged to a set of roughly five TRBV segments that were more frequent in patients than controls.

The length of the CDR3 is 18 residues. Germline V CDR1 and CDR2: MNHEY, SMNVEV (reference sequence). The V segment lost 5 bases and the J segment 6 bases; nucleotides outside the gene matches: 20. Unique molecular identifiers were built into the TCR beta cDNA libraries. Via MiXCR, TCRdb re-called the PCR reads, giving one row per CDR3 protein. The repertoire holds approximately 730,000 distinct CDR3 sequences, with more than 45% as singletons. The TCR sequence derives from a girl aged 5-17 years with multiple sclerosis. This chain links TRBV27 with TRBJ1-1, with 8 bases aligning to TRBD1. The sample comprised blood. Here the CDR3 DNA reads TGTGCCAGCAGTCCTCAGCGGACAGGGTCGATCAATAGACCTGAAGCTTTCTTT. It encodes CASSPQRTGSINRPEAFF.